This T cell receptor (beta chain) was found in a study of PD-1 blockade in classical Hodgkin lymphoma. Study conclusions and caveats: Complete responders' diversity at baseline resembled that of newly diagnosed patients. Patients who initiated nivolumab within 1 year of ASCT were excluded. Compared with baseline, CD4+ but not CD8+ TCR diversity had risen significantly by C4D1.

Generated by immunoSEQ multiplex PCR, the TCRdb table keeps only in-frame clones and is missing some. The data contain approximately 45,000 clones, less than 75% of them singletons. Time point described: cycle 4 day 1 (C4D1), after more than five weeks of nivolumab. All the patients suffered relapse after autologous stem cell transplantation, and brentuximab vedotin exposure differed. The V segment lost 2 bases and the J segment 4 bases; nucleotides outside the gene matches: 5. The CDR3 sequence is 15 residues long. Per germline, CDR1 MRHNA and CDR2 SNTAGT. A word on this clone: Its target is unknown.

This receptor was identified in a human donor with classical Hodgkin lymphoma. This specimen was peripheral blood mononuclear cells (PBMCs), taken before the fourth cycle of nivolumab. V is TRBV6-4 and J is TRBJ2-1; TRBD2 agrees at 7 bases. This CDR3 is CASSDPGRGYNEQFF. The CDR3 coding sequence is TGTGCCAGCAGTGACCCGGGGCGGGGGTACAATGAGCAGTTCTTC.